The 26 T cell receptor beta chains given below trace back to one sample, sequenced in a study of blood T cell repertoires in COVID-19. Generated by immunoSEQ multiplex PCR, the TCRdb table keeps only in-frame clones and is missing some. Among about 200,000 clones listed, 80% to 90% were seen once. Sequenced material: peripheral blood. The source of these receptors is an elderly woman with acute or convalescent COVID-19.

The chain uses TRBV2 and TRBJ1-5; possibly TRBD1 for D (6 bases). This CDR3 region has 15 residues. V was clipped by 6 bases and J by 2 bases, with 14 bases between them. Germline V gives CDR1 SNHLY, CDR2 FYNNEI. The CDR3 DNA reads as TGTGCCAGCAGCACACAGGGACGCGGCAATCAGCCCCAGCATTTT. Its protein is CASSTQGRGNQPQHF.

V usage is TRBV12-3 or TRBV12-4 and J usage is TRBJ2-7, with D perhaps matching TRBD2 (6 bases). Between the trimmed V and J ends, which lost 3 bases and 8 bases, there was a span of 11 bases. The CDR3 spans 12 residues. The CDR3 region has the DNA TGTGCCAGCAGTTTGCGGGACCTCCAGCAGTACTTC. Protein: CASSLRDLQQYF.

CDR3 sequence: CASGQLSTNEKLFF. In DNA, the CDR3 is TGTGCCAGTGGACAGCTATCAACTAATGAAAAACTGTTTTTT. The V call is TRBV19, the J call TRBJ1-4; TRBD1 is a possible D gene (6 bases). CDR3 length equals 14 residues. V dropped 8 bases and J dropped 0 bases, with 10 bases sitting between them. Germline lookup yields CDR1 LNHDA and CDR2 SQIVND (reference sequence).

The chain carries TRBV3-1 (or the pseudogene TRBV3-2) and TRBJ1-2, with D perhaps TRBD1 (5 bases). V lost 1 base and J 6 bases, leaving 15 bases between the germline ends. The CDR3 extends over 15 amino acids. CDR1 is LGHDT, CDR2 YNNKEL, per germline (reference sequence). The CDR3: CASSQAFAGSNGYTF. CDR3 nucleotide sequence: TGTGCCAGCAGCCAAGCCTTCGCAGGGTCTAATGGCTACACCTTC.

The chain combines TRBV9 with TRBJ2-1; possibly TRBD2 for D (5 bases). Trimming took off 0 bases at V and 6 bases at J, with 13 bases between the two ends. The germline gives CDR1 SGDLS, CDR2 YYNGEE. The CDR3 extends over 15 amino acids. CDR3 nucleotides: TGTGCCAGCAGCGTAGGAGGACTCCCCCCCAATGAGCAGTTCTTC. It specifies CASSVGGLPPNEQFF.

The V and J genes are TRBV7-2 and TRBJ1-2, with TRBD1 matching 7 bases. The germline CDR1 and CDR2 sequences are SGHTA and FQGNSA. The length of the CDR3 is 14 residues. V shed 5 bases, J shed 4 bases, and the junction held 7 bases outside the gene matches. In DNA, the CDR3 is TGTGCCAGCAGCACCCCGGGACAGCCCTATGGCTACACCTTC. Protein: CASSTPGQPYGYTF.

This chain joins TRBV5-1 and TRBJ1-2; TRBD1 matches at 9 bases. CDR1 and CDR2 (germline): SGHRS, YFSETQ. Germline trimming cut 0 bases from V and 7 bases from J; bases unmatched to any gene: 10. CDR3 length: 16 residues. The CDR3 DNA sequence: TGCGCCAGCAGCTTGGAAACAGGGGACAGGGCGGCTGGCTACACCTTC. Amino acids: CASSLETGDRAAGYTF.

The chain carries TRBV6-5 and TRBJ2-5, with 9 positions matching TRBD2. CDR1 is MNHEY and CDR2 is SVGAGI in the germline V gene. This CDR3 region has 14 residues. V dropped 7 bases and J dropped 5; count of bases not matched to a gene: 8. The CDR3 sequence: CASTLQLAGETQYF. In DNA form, the CDR3 reads TGTGCCAGCACTCTGCAACTAGCGGGCGAGACCCAGTACTTC.

The chain links TRBV5-4 to TRBJ2-1, with 9 bases identical to TRBD2. The CDR3 consists of 15 residues. CDR1 is SGHNT and CDR2 is YYREEE in the germline V gene (reference sequence). The junction had 6 bases not matched to a gene; V was cut back by 4 bases and J by 4 bases. CDR3 in DNA: TGTGCCAGCAGCCAGACTAGCGGTGTTTACAATGAGCAGTTCTTC. Amino acid sequence: CASSQTSGVYNEQFF.

The chain couples TRBV6-2 or TRBV6-3 to TRBJ2-5, with 14 bases identical to TRBD2. V lost 5 bases, J lost 5 bases, and 4 bases stayed unmatched. Germline V lookup: CDR1 MNHEY, CDR2 SVGEGT. There are 15 residues in the CDR3. The CDR3 is CASSGLAGGRETQYF. As DNA, the CDR3 is TGTGCCAGCAGTGGACTAGCGGGGGGTCGGGAGACCCAGTACTTC.

The chain combines TRBV12-3 or TRBV12-4 with TRBJ1-3, with D unresolved. The CDR3 extends over 13 amino acids. V was trimmed by 1 base and J by 4 bases, leaving 5 bases between them. As DNA, the CDR3 is TGTGCCAGCAGTTTAGGCAGGGGAAACACCATATATTTT. It specifies CASSLGRGNTIYF.

CDR3: CATENSGGYEQYF. CDR3 nucleotides: TGTGCCACCGAGAATAGCGGGGGCTACGAGCAGTACTTC. This chain connects TRBV24-1 to TRBJ2-7, with TRBD2 matching over 9 bases. The CDR3 is made up of 13 amino acids. Losses at the gene ends were 9 bases for V and 3 bases for J; bases not matched to a gene: 5. Germline lookup yields CDR1 KGHDR and CDR2 SFDVKD.

The V call is TRBV5-1, the J call TRBJ1-2; 7 bases are shared with TRBD1. The V segment lost 4 bases and the J segment 3 bases; nucleotides outside the gene matches: 3. The germline V gene has CDR1 SGHRS and CDR2 YFSETQ. The CDR3 has 13 residues. CDR3 amino acids: CASSDTGDYGYTF. CDR3 coding DNA: TGCGCCAGCAGCGATACAGGGGACTATGGCTACACCTTC. The full variable domain, its missing parts supplied by reference TRBV5-1 and TRBJ1-2, is KAGVTQTPRYLIKTRGQQVTLSCSPISGHRSVSWYQQTPGQGLQFLFEYFSETQRNKGNFPGRFSGRQFSNSRSEMNVSTLELGDSALYLCASSDTGDYGYTFGSGTRLTVV.

A few counts support this clone. This chain links TRBV19 with TRBJ2-1; maybe TRBD2 (7 bases). The CDR3 totals 19 residues. V shed 5 bases and J shed 9 bases, with 32 bases lying between them. Germline assignment: CDR1 LNHDA and CDR2 SQIVND (reference sequence). CDR3 residues: CASSFLRGREASPMAEQFF. CDR3 coding DNA: TGTGCCAGTAGTTTTCTTAGGGGGAGGGAAGCTTCACCGATGGCTGAGCAGTTCTTC.

DNA of the CDR3: TGTGCCAGCAGTTCCTGGACAGGGGTCTTCACCGGGGAGCTGTTTTTT. Translating it yields CASSSWTGVFTGELFF. The V call is TRBV6-2 or TRBV6-3, the J call TRBJ2-2; 9 nucleotides align to TRBD1. Trimming removed 4 bases from V and 4 bases from J; junction bases left unmatched: 7. The CDR3 has 16 amino acids. CDR1 is MNHEY, CDR2 SVGEGT, per germline.

V is TRBV7-2 and J is TRBJ1-3; TRBD1 matches 9 bases. The CDR3 runs to 16 residues. The germline CDR1 and CDR2 sequences are SGHTA and FQGNSA. V was pared by 5 bases and J by 3 bases, with 8 bases of the junction left unmatched. CDR3 coding DNA: TGTGCCAGCAGCAACCACAGGGGGCTCGGTGGAAACACCATATATTTT. This gives the protein CASSNHRGLGGNTIYF.

The chain uses TRBV19 and TRBJ2-5, with 7 bases lining up with TRBD1. Germline V gene sequence: CDR1 LNHDA, CDR2 SQIVND (reference sequence). The CDR3 totals 17 residues. Germline trimming cut 5 bases from V and 1 base from J; bases unmatched to any gene: 13. The CDR3 DNA reads TGTGCCAGTAGTCGTAACCTAGTAGACAGGGTCCAAGAGACCCAGTACTTC. Translation gives CASSRNLVDRVQETQYF.

The gene calls are TRBV30 and TRBJ1-4; D is possibly TRBD1 (5 bases). In germline, CDR1 is GTSNPN, CDR2 SVGIG (reference sequence). The CDR3 runs 15 residues. Trimming took off 4 bases at V and 3 bases at J, with 15 bases between the two ends. The CDR3 coding sequence is TGTGCCTGGACCAATAATAAGGGGTCTAATGAAAAACTGTTTTTT. It specifies CAWTNNKGSNEKLFF.

V is TRBV9 and J is TRBJ2-2; 7 bases map to TRBD2. V dropped 0 bases and J dropped 4; count of bases not matched to a gene: 6. The CDR3 loop spans 16 amino acids. Germline V gene lookup returns CDR1 SGDLS and CDR2 YYNGEE. The CDR3 region has the DNA TGTGCCAGCAGCGTAGTAGGCGGGAGTGGCACCGGGGAGCTGTTTTTT. This sequence encodes CASSVVGGSGTGELFF.

This clone was detected only a few times. The V and J genes are TRBV28 and TRBJ1-3; D is possibly TRBD1 (6 bases). Trimming took 5 bases from V and 3 from J, leaving 11 bases between them. The germline V gene encodes CDR1 MDHEN and CDR2 SYDVKM. The CDR3 sequence is 14 residues long. The CDR3 here is CASSTQGSGNTIYF. DNA for the CDR3: TGTGCCAGCAGTACTCAGGGGAGTGGAAACACCATATATTTT.

This chain connects TRBV7-9 to TRBJ1-6, with 7 bases that match TRBD1. The CDR3 runs 15 residues. The germline CDR1 and CDR2 sequences are SEHNR and FQNEAQ (reference sequence). The ends lost 6 bases at V and 5 bases at J; junction bases unmatched: 7. The CDR3 DNA sequence: TGTGCCAGCAGAAGACAGGGAGTGAATAATTCACCCCTCCACTTT. It translates to CASRRQGVNNSPLHF.

The chain couples TRBV6-2 or TRBV6-3 to TRBJ1-1, with a possible D match to TRBD1 (5 bases). Germline CDR1 reads MNHEY; CDR2 reads SVGEGT. CDR3 length equals 16 residues. Deletions cut 4 bases from V and 1 base from J, with 16 bases between. The CDR3 spells CASSLPRTRTNTEAFF. The CDR3, as DNA: TGTGCCAGCAGTTTGCCGAGGACACGAACGAACACTGAAGCTTTCTTT.

V and J are TRBV28 and TRBJ1-1, with D uncertain. This CDR3 has 14 residues. CDR1 and CDR2 (germline): MDHEN, SYDVKM. Trimming removed 0 bases from V and 1 base from J, with 6 bases in between. The CDR3 reads CASSLWASNTEAFF. CDR3 in DNA: TGTGCCAGCAGTTTATGGGCTTCGAACACTGAAGCTTTCTTT.

The chain joins TRBV10-1 to TRBJ2-1, with 8 bases matching TRBD1. V lost 1 base to trimming and J lost 8 bases; unmatched junction nucleotides: 4. This CDR3 contains 14 residues. Germline assignment: CDR1 WNHNN and CDR2 SYGVQD (reference sequence). For the CDR3, the DNA is TGCGCCAGCAGTGAGTGGGGACAGGCACATGAGCAGTTCTTC. The encoded protein is CASSEWGQAHEQFF.

V gene TRBV30 combines with J gene TRBJ1-5; 9 positions match TRBD1. V lost 3 bases to trimming and J lost 7 bases; unmatched junction nucleotides: 4. This CDR3 has 13 amino acids. Germline-derived CDR1 and CDR2 are GTSNPN and SVGIG (reference sequence). The chain's CDR3 is CAWSYRGRQPQHF. The CDR3 region has the DNA TGTGCCTGGAGCTACAGGGGGCGACAGCCCCAGCATTTT.

The chain joins TRBV20-1 to TRBJ2-5; 9 bases are a match to TRBD1. Unmatched junction bases numbered 10, after V lost 3 bases and J lost 5 bases. CDR1 and CDR2 (germline): DFQATT, SNEGSKA (reference sequence). The length of the CDR3 is 15 residues. The CDR3 sequence is CSASAQGARVETQYF. CDR3 bases: TGCAGTGCTAGTGCACAGGGGGCGCGAGTCGAGACCCAGTACTTC.